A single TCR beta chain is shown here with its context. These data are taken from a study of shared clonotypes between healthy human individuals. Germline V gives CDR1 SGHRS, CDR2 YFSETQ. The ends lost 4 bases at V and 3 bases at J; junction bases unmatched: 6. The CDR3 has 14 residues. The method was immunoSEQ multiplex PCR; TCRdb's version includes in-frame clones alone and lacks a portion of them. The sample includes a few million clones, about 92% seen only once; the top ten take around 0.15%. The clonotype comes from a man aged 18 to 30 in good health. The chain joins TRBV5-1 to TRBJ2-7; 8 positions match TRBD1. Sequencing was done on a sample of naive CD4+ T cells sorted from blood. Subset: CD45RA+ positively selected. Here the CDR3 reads CASSPQGALYEQYF. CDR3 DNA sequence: TGCGCCAGCAGCCCGCAGGGGGCCCTCTACGAGCAGTACTTC.